Listed below are T cell receptor beta chains from one sample, sequenced in a study of a mutant IDH1 vaccine in newly diagnosed glioma. The assay was immunoSEQ multiplex PCR, and TCRdb's table has in-frame clones only and misses some. The sample holds some 30,000 clones; roughly 86% are singletons and the top ten take roughly 14%. These receptors have no identified antigens. The sample here was PBMCs, taken from a glioma patient whose treatment included an IDH1 peptide vaccine. Receptors were obtained from a man aged 30-40 years with glioma. The CDR3 runs from the conserved cysteine through the conserved F or W. A D gene is named only where the DNA matches it firmly. Clone size is given for some rows only: seen once, a few or many times, or a class if the clone is expanded.

D gene,J gene,clone size,CDR3 length,V gene,CDR3 protein,CDR3 DNA
.,TRBJ2-5,.,12,TRBV6-6,CASSPGQETQYF,TGTGCCAGCAGTCCAGGGCAAGAGACCCAGTACTTC
.,TRBJ2-2,.,14,TRBV14,CASSQQQNTGELFF,TGTGCCAGCAGCCAACAGCAAAACACCGGGGAGCTGTTTTTT
.,TRBJ2-7,.,12,TRBV10-3,CAITPGRGEQYF,TGTGCCATCACCCCAGGACGGGGCGAGCAGTACTTC
TRBD2,TRBJ2-1,few,16,TRBV11-2,CASSSSGRITYNEQFF,TGTGCCAGCAGCTCTAGCGGGAGAATCACCTACAATGAGCAGTTCTTC
.,TRBJ1-1,few,14,TRBV6-7,CASLRISRNTEAFF,TGTGCCAGCCTAAGAATCAGCCGGAACACTGAAGCTTTCTTT
TRBD1,TRBJ1-2,.,15,TRBV5-4,CASSSRDRTYYGYTF,TGTGCCAGCAGTTCCCGGGACAGGACTTACTATGGCTACACCTTC
.,TRBJ1-5,.,12,TRBV30,CAWSKGGQPQHF,TGTGCCTGGAGTAAGGGCGGGCAGCCCCAGCATTTT
TRBD2,TRBJ2-5,.,17,TRBV9,CASSQPGLAGPQETQYF,TGTGCCAGCAGCCAACCGGGACTAGCGGGACCCCAAGAGACCCAGTACTTC
.,TRBJ1-1,medium-sized,13,TRBV5-6,CASSLNVNTEAFF,TGTGCCAGCAGCCTAAACGTGAACACTGAAGCTTTCTTT
.,TRBJ2-7,.,14,TRBV7-9,CASSADTMVYEQYF,TGTGCCAGCAGCGCCGACACCATGGTCTACGAGCAGTACTTC
.,TRBJ2-7,.,14,TRBV11-2,CASSFPGLSREQYF,TGTGCCAGCAGCTTTCCCGGGCTCAGCCGCGAGCAGTACTTC
.,TRBJ1-1,.,13,TRBV6-1,CASSLQENTEAFF,TGTGCCAGCAGTTTACAGGAGAACACTGAAGCTTTCTTT
.,TRBJ1-2,.,14,TRBV5-8,CASSSWGASYGYTF,TGTGCCAGCAGCTCGTGGGGGGCCAGCTATGGCTACACCTTC
TRBD1,TRBJ2-5,.,15,TRBV7-7,CASSKRQGWQETQYF,TGTGCCAGCAGCAAAAGACAGGGGTGGCAAGAGACCCAGTACTTC
TRBD1,TRBJ2-2,.,16,TRBV19,CASTPGQRLHTGELFF,TGTGCCAGTACCCCGGGACAGCGCCTGCACACCGGGGAGCTGTTTTTT
TRBD2,TRBJ2-3,.,15,TRBV5-1,CASSPGLAGTDTQYF,TGCGCCAGCAGCCCGGGACTAGCGGGCACAGATACGCAGTATTTT
.,TRBJ2-2,.,15,TRBV27,CASRHRTANTGELFF,TGTGCCAGCAGGCACCGGACAGCCAACACCGGGGAGCTGTTTTTT
TRBD1,TRBJ1-3,.,16,TRBV27,CASSPRPGGPGNTIYF,TGTGCCAGCAGTCCCCGGCCAGGGGGCCCTGGAAACACCATATATTTT
.,TRBJ2-5,.,16,TRBV19,CASSTLLQGRQETQYF,TGTGCCAGTAGTACCCTCCTACAGGGGAGGCAAGAGACCCAGTACTTC
.,TRBJ2-4,.,13,TRBV10-3,CAISVGNKNIQYF,TGTGCCATCAGCGTCGGGAACAAAAACATTCAGTACTTC
.,TRBJ2-5,once,14,TRBV5-4,CASSLGRGVETQYF,TGTGCCAGCAGCTTGGGAAGGGGAGTAGAGACCCAGTACTTC
.,TRBJ2-5,.,12,TRBV7-2,CASSSFRETQYF,TGTGCCAGCAGCTCCTTTCGGGAGACCCAGTACTTC
.,TRBJ1-5,few,14,TRBV6-5,CASSYGAGDQPQHF,TGTGCCAGCAGTTATGGGGCAGGGGATCAGCCCCAGCATTTT
.,TRBJ1-5,few,13,TRBV10-3,CAISPGMNQPQHF,TGTGCCATCAGTCCAGGGATGAATCAGCCCCAGCATTTT
.,TRBJ2-7,.,16,TRBV11-3,CASSLDPGIYSYEQYF,TGTGCCAGCAGCTTAGATCCAGGCATTTACTCCTACGAGCAGTACTTC
TRBD1,TRBJ1-1,.,14,TRBV10-1,CASSGGQGVTEAFF,TGCGCCAGCAGTGGGGGACAGGGGGTGACTGAAGCTTTCTTT
.,TRBJ2-7,.,13,TRBV6-1,CASSLGESYEQYF,TGTGCCAGCAGCCTGGGGGAGTCCTACGAGCAGTACTTC
.,TRBJ2-5,.,16,TRBV21-1,CASSKGGEWGEETQYF,TGTGCCAGCAGCAAAGGGGGAGAATGGGGTGAGGAGACCCAGTACTTC
.,TRBJ2-1,.,13,TRBV30,CAWSNTNNNEQFF,TGTGCCTGGTCGAACACCAACAACAATGAGCAGTTCTTC
TRBD1,TRBJ2-7,.,14,TRBV7-6,CASSWDRGPYEQYF,TGTGCCAGCAGCTGGGACAGGGGGCCGTACGAGCAGTACTTC
.,TRBJ1-5,.,13,TRBV19,CASSIGLGQPQHF,TGTGCCAGTAGTATTGGTTTGGGGCAGCCCCAGCATTTT
.,TRBJ1-6,.,15,TRBV5-6,CASSLVNQDNSPLHF,TGTGCCAGCAGCTTAGTAAATCAGGATAATTCACCCCTCCACTTT
.,TRBJ1-1,.,12,TRBV11-3,CASSLDGGEAFF,TGTGCCAGCAGCTTAGACGGGGGTGAAGCTTTCTTT
TRBD2,TRBJ2-3,.,14,TRBV10-3,CATKREPSADTQYF,TGTGCCACGAAGCGGGAGCCCTCGGCAGATACGCAGTATTTT
.,TRBJ1-5,.,12,TRBV2,CASKDSNQPQHF,TGTGCCAGCAAAGATAGCAATCAGCCCCAGCATTTT
.,TRBJ2-1,few,13,TRBV6-1,CASLGLGYNEQFF,TGTGCCAGTCTAGGCCTAGGATACAATGAGCAGTTCTTC
TRBD1,TRBJ1-1,.,13,TRBV10-1,CASSETRQGEAFF,TGCGCCAGCAGCGAAACTAGACAGGGTGAAGCTTTCTTT
.,TRBJ2-2,.,12,TRBV30,CAWAGTAGELFF,TGTGCCTGGGCGGGTACGGCCGGGGAGCTGTTTTTT
TRBD1,TRBJ1-1,.,13,TRBV30,CAWSSDRGTEAFF,TGTGCCTGGAGTTCCGACAGGGGCACTGAAGCTTTCTTT
.,TRBJ1-1,.,15,TRBV27,CASSLGSGFRAGAFF,TGTGCCAGCAGTTTAGGGAGCGGATTTAGGGCCGGGGCTTTCTTT
TRBD1,TRBJ1-1,.,15,TRBV5-1,CASSSGGTANTEAFF,TGCGCCAGCAGCTCTGGGGGGACAGCCAACACTGAAGCTTTCTTT
.,TRBJ2-1,.,15,TRBV6-5,CASSYMGASYNEQFF,TGTGCCAGCAGTTACATGGGGGCCTCCTACAATGAGCAGTTCTTC
.,TRBJ1-1,.,15,TRBV10-2,CASSPILQDRAEAFF,TGCGCCAGCAGTCCCATCTTACAGGACCGGGCTGAAGCTTTCTTT
TRBD2,TRBJ2-1,once,17,TRBV5-1,CASSLVPGTSGRNEQFF,TGCGCCAGCAGCCTCGTGCCCGGGACTAGCGGGAGAAATGAGCAGTTCTTC
.,TRBJ2-2,.,15,TRBV4-1,CASSHRQPNTGELFF,TGCGCCAGCAGCCATCGACAGCCGAACACCGGGGAGCTGTTTTTT
.,TRBJ2-1,.,17,TRBV18,CASSPSISSVRYNEQFF,TGTGCCAGCTCACCGTCGATATCAAGTGTTAGGTACAATGAGCAGTTCTTC
TRBD2,TRBJ2-1,.,14,TRBV29-1,CSVTELAGGHEQFF,TGCAGCGTAACGGAACTAGCGGGAGGTCATGAGCAGTTCTTC
TRBD2,TRBJ2-7,.,15,TRBV6-5,CASSEAAGGFYEQYF,TGTGCCAGCTCCGAAGCCGCGGGAGGGTTCTACGAGCAGTACTTC
TRBD1,TRBJ1-2,.,14,TRBV7-2,CASSPGTGDYGYTF,TGTGCCAGCAGCCCCGGGACAGGGGACTATGGCTACACCTTC
.,TRBJ2-2,.,15,TRBV6-4,CASSDSIENTGELFF,TGTGCCAGCAGTGACTCGATAGAAAACACCGGGGAGCTGTTTTTT
TRBD1,TRBJ2-5,.,14,TRBV5-4,CASSWTGNQETQYF,TGTGCCAGCAGCTGGACAGGGAACCAAGAGACCCAGTACTTC
TRBD1,TRBJ1-4,.,16,TRBV5-1,CASTPGDRAYNEKLFF,TGCGCCAGCACCCCAGGGGACAGGGCGTATAATGAAAAACTGTTTTTT
.,TRBJ2-2,.,14,TRBV7-9,CASNRQGGTGELFF,TGTGCCAGCAACCGTCAGGGTGGCACCGGGGAGCTGTTTTTT
.,TRBJ2-2,.,16,TRBV4-1,CASSQDRAGRTGELFF,TGCGCCAGCAGCCAAGATCGGGCAGGGAGGACCGGGGAGCTGTTTTTT